The 27 T cell receptor beta chains reported below all come from one sample, sequenced in a study of blood T cell repertoires in COVID-19. The protocol was immunoSEQ multiplex PCR, while the TCRdb copy is restricted to in-frame clones and leaves out a portion. The repertoire consists of 250,000 to 300,000 clones, with approximately 90% occurring once and the leading ten covering under 3%. Input material: PBMCs or T cells enriched from blood (not recorded which). All receptors come from a woman in her forties with acute COVID-19.

The rearrangement uses TRBV14 and TRBJ1-2; D ambiguous. V was pared by 3 bases and J by 3 bases, with 8 bases between. Germline V lookup: CDR1 SGHDN, CDR2 FVKESK. The CDR3 length is 13 residues. The CDR3 region has the DNA TGTGCCAGCAGCCAGGCATCCCACTATGGCTACACCTTC. This translates into CASSQASHYGYTF.

This sequence joins TRBV28 and TRBJ1-2, with 10 positions matching TRBD1. CDR1 is MDHEN, CDR2 SYDVKM, per germline. This CDR3 has 16 residues. Trimming took 4 bases from V and 8 from J; bases not matched to a gene: 13. The CDR3 sequence is CASSWTGGANYLGYTF. CDR3 bases: TGTGCCAGCAGTTGGACAGGGGGGGCCAACTATTTGGGCTACACCTTC.

For the CDR3, the DNA is TGTGCCAGTAGTATGGAGGCCGCAATCGCGAACACCGGGGAGCTGTTTTTT. It is translated as CASSMEAAIANTGELFF. The chain links TRBV19 to TRBJ2-2, with D possibly being TRBD2 (5 bases). This CDR3 is 17 amino acids long. Germline-derived CDR1 and CDR2 are LNHDA and SQIVND (reference sequence). The germline V and J ends were trimmed by 3 bases and 0 bases, with 14 bases remaining between them.

This chain links TRBV7-2 with TRBJ2-2; no clear D gene. CDR3 size: 14 residues. Germline V gene data show CDR1 as SGHTA and CDR2 as FQGNSA. V was cut by 8 bases and J by 5 bases, with 15 bases left in between. The CDR3 region is CASQTSARTGELFF. In DNA, the CDR3 is TGTGCCAGCCAAACCTCGGCGCGGACCGGGGAGCTGTTTTTT.

The rearrangement joins TRBV19 to TRBJ2-3; 13 bases are a match to TRBD2. Germline-derived CDR1 and CDR2 are LNHDA and SQIVND (reference sequence). The junction had 9 bases not matched to a gene; V was cut back by 5 bases and J by 4 bases. The CDR3 loop spans 17 amino acids. DNA of the CDR3: TGTGCCAGTAGTCCAACTTGGACTAGCGGGAGTGCAGATACGCAGTATTTT. Its translation: CASSPTWTSGSADTQYF.

CDR3 region: CASSAAGQGDQPQHF. As DNA, the CDR3 is TGTGCCAGCAGTGCTGCGGGACAGGGGGATCAGCCCCAGCATTTT. The chain links TRBV25-1 to TRBJ1-5; the match to TRBD1 covers 11 bases. Germline V lookup: CDR1 MGHDK, CDR2 SYGVNS. With 4 bases clipped from V and 5 bases from J, the junction kept 4 bases outside the gene matches. The CDR3 contains 15 residues.

The rearrangement joins TRBV5-4 to TRBJ2-1; TRBD2 might be the D (6 bases). Germline V gives CDR1 SGHNT, CDR2 YYREEE (reference sequence). The CDR3 spans 16 residues. Trimming removed 4 bases from V and 8 bases from J, with 22 bases in between. As DNA, the CDR3 is TGTGCCAGCAGCCGGGGAGGTCGAACCATCGTAGATGAGCAGTTCTTC. It is translated as CASSRGGRTIVDEQFF.

The chain is built from TRBV9 and TRBJ2-2, with a weak D call TRBD1 (5 bases). Trimming shortened V by 1 base and J by 0 bases, and 10 bases separated the two germline ends. Germline CDR1 is SGDLS and CDR2 is YYNGEE. The CDR3 length is 16 residues. CDR3 coding DNA: TGTGCCAGCAGCGTAAGGGGTACAGCGAACACCGGGGAGCTGTTTTTT. Translation gives CASSVRGTANTGELFF.

The chain employs TRBV28 and TRBJ2-7, with D maybe TRBD2 (5 bases). Germline V gene data show CDR1 as MDHEN and CDR2 as SYDVKM. CDR3 length equals 15 residues. The V and J ends lost 6 bases and 2 bases respectively, with 17 bases between them. This CDR3 is CASSLRGSGPYEQYF. As DNA, the CDR3 is TGTGCCAGCAGCCTCCGAGGGAGCGGTCCCTACGAGCAGTACTTC.

The V call is TRBV13, the J call TRBJ2-7, with TRBD1 identical over 9 bases. Germline V CDR1 and CDR2: PRHDT, FYEKMQ (reference sequence). This CDR3 has 15 amino acids. V lost 4 bases to trimming and J lost 0 bases; unmatched junction nucleotides: 4. The CDR3 DNA is TGTGCCAGCAGCTCTTACAGGGGGCTCTCCTACGAGCAGTACTTC. This encodes CASSSYRGLSYEQYF.

This chain links TRBV29-1 with TRBJ1-1; 7 nucleotides line up with TRBD1. Germline CDR1 SQVTM, CDR2 ANQGSEA. The CDR3 spans 14 residues. V lost 6 bases and J lost 1; bases outside the gene matches: 8. The CDR3: CSVAEDRRNTEAFF. The CDR3 region has the DNA TGCAGCGTCGCGGAGGACAGGCGGAACACTGAAGCTTTCTTT.

The chain uses TRBV7-9 and TRBJ1-2; weak D call: TRBD1 (5 bases). CDR3 length equals 16 residues. Germline CDR1 and CDR2: SEHNR and FQNEAQ (reference sequence). The V end was cut by 4 bases, the J end by 6 bases, with 21 bases between. The CDR3 spells CASSSTLLQGWNGYTF. The CDR3 DNA reads as TGTGCCAGCAGCTCAACCCTCCTTCAGGGCTGGAATGGCTACACCTTC.

The V gene is TRBV3-1 (or the pseudogene TRBV3-2), the J gene TRBJ2-7, with 7 positions matching TRBD2. Germline V gene sequence: CDR1 LGHDT, CDR2 YNNKEL (reference sequence). The CDR3 length is 15 residues. J lost 7 bases, V lost 0 bases, and 9 bases had no gene match. The CDR3 loop is CASSQDSRHGGEQYF. CDR3 DNA sequence: TGTGCCAGCAGCCAAGATTCCAGACACGGGGGGGAGCAGTACTTC.

V and J are TRBV2 and TRBJ2-1; 10 nucleotides agree with TRBD1. Germline V gene sequence: CDR1 SNHLY, CDR2 FYNNEI. CDR3 length: 15 amino acids. Unmatched junction bases numbered 6, after V lost 6 bases and J lost 4 bases. This CDR3 is CASRTGTGEYNEQFF. CDR3 DNA sequence: TGTGCCAGCAGGACCGGGACAGGGGAATACAATGAGCAGTTCTTC.

This rearrangement joins TRBV15 to TRBJ2-1; tentative D call: TRBD1 (7 bases). Germline lookup yields CDR1 LNHNV and CDR2 YYDKDF (reference sequence). The V and J ends lost 0 bases and 9 bases respectively, with 15 bases between them. The CDR3 is 15 residues long. CDR3 bases: TGTGCCACCAGCAGAGACTGGGGGCAGGGGGGTGAGCAGTTCTTC. This gives the protein CATSRDWGQGGEQFF.

The chain is built from TRBV24-1 and TRBJ1-2, with 7 nucleotides matching TRBD1. Trimming removed 4 bases from V and 5 bases from J; junction bases left unmatched: 6. Germline assignment: CDR1 KGHDR and CDR2 SFDVKD. This CDR3 has 14 amino acids. CDR3 coding DNA: TGTGCCACCAGTGACCGGGACAGAGTTTATGGCTACACCTTC. Protein product: CATSDRDRVYGYTF.

The rearrangement links TRBV18 to TRBJ2-3; TRBD1 aligns across 8 bases. The CDR3 length is 14 residues. Germline assignment: CDR1 KGHSH and CDR2 LQKENI. V lost 3 bases, J lost 3 bases, and 2 bases stayed unmatched. CDR3 bases: TGTGCCAGCTCACCTCGGACAGGGACAGATACGCAGTATTTT. Amino acid sequence: CASSPRTGTDTQYF.

The V call is TRBV4-1, the J call TRBJ1-1, with unresolved D. Germline V lookup: CDR1 MGHRA, CDR2 YSYEKL. V lost 1 base and J 4 bases, leaving 19 bases between the germline ends. The CDR3 length is 17 residues. The CDR3 sequence: CASSQALRWSGSTEAFF. The DNA of the CDR3 is TGCGCCAGCAGCCAAGCACTCAGGTGGTCGGGGTCCACTGAAGCTTTCTTT.

The J gene is TRBJ1-1, the V gene TRBV18; D is undetermined. The CDR3 consists of 13 residues. Trimming shortened V by 2 bases and J by 3 bases, and 7 bases separated the two germline ends. CDR1 is KGHSH, CDR2 LQKENI, per germline. The CDR3 is CASSPSRDTEAFF. For the CDR3, the DNA is TGTGCCAGCTCACCATCGAGAGACACTGAAGCTTTCTTT.

The chain is built from TRBV5-4 and TRBJ1-1, with no clear D. V lost 0 bases, J lost 7 bases, and 10 bases lay in between. Germline V gene sequence: CDR1 SGHNT, CDR2 YYREEE (reference sequence). CDR3 size: 13 residues. The CDR3 DNA is TGTGCCAGCAGCTTGGCCTTCGCAGGTGAAGCTTTCTTT. Its translation: CASSLAFAGEAFF.

V gene TRBV23-1 combines with J gene TRBJ1-1; TRBD1 agrees at 7 bases. TRBV23-1 is an ORF for which the function is uncertain. Losses at the gene ends were 0 bases for V and 6 bases for J; bases not matched to a gene: 4. This CDR3 is 14 amino acids long. This CDR3 reads CASSQSQGDPEAFF. The CDR3 nucleotides read TGCGCCAGCAGTCAATCGCAGGGGGACCCTGAAGCTTTCTTT.

The chain links TRBV6-1 to TRBJ2-4; no definite D call. V was trimmed by 3 bases and J by 0 bases, leaving 3 bases between them. Germline V gives CDR1 MNHNS, CDR2 SASEGT. The length of the CDR3 is 13 residues. The chain's CDR3 is CASSDLAKNIQYF. In nucleotides, the CDR3 is TGTGCCAGCAGTGATCTAGCCAAAAACATTCAGTACTTC.

As for this clone: At the DNA level, this CDR3 is encoded by other sequences in the same sample as well. The V gene is TRBV19, the J gene TRBJ1-1; D is unresolved. The V gene lost 3 bases and the J gene lost 5 bases, with 13 bases spanning the gap. The CDR3 length is 14 residues. Germline V gene data show CDR1 as LNHDA and CDR2 as SQIVND (reference sequence). The CDR3 DNA follows: TGTGCCAGTAGTATTGCCGCAGGAAGGACTGAAGCTTTCTTT. This sequence encodes CASSIAAGRTEAFF.

This chain joins TRBV6-6 and TRBJ1-5, with TRBD1 as a possible D gene (6 bases). The V end was cut by 7 bases, the J end by 6 bases, with 10 bases between. CDR1 and CDR2 (germline): MNHNY, SVGAGI (reference sequence). CDR3 length equals 12 residues. The CDR3 nucleotides are TGTGCCAGCACAGGGGCCCGTCAGCCCCAGCATTTT. Translating it yields CASTGARQPQHF.

The chain couples TRBV6-1 to TRBJ1-2; D gene uncertain. The germline V and J ends were trimmed by 0 bases and 2 bases, with 13 bases remaining between them. The CDR3 has 16 residues. Germline assignment: CDR1 MNHNS and CDR2 SASEGT. Written as DNA, the CDR3 is TGTGCCAGCAGTGAAGCGATTGGCGTTAGCAACTATGGCTACACCTTC. Translated, it gives CASSEAIGVSNYGYTF.

The chain carries TRBV6-2 or TRBV6-3 and TRBJ1-1; D is unresolved. Germline CDR1 MNHEY, CDR2 SVGEGT. The CDR3 consists of 14 residues. Trimming pared 0 bases from V and 1 base from J, leaving 6 bases between. Written as DNA, the CDR3 is TGTGCCAGCAGTTACTCCAGGAAGAACACTGAAGCTTTCTTT. Protein product: CASSYSRKNTEAFF.

This chain uses TRBV5-4 with TRBJ1-2, with TRBD1 as a possible D gene (5 bases). Germline CDR1 SGHNT, CDR2 YYREEE (reference sequence). The ends were cut back, 3 bases at V and 7 bases at J, with 19 bases in the middle. The CDR3 consists of 15 residues. Here the CDR3 DNA reads TGTGCCAGCAGCTCCCAAGTAAGAGACAGATCTGGCTACACCTTC. Encoded protein: CASSSQVRDRSGYTF.